What follows is one T cell receptor (beta chain) and its context. This receptor's antigen is unknown. No much larger clone is present one base from it, and per-base qualities are unavailable. The CDR3 regions of human TCRbeta chains were analyzed by immunosequencing. Regarding the original processing steps: TCRs in the repertoires were compared against a reference library of SARS-CoV-2-specific TCRs that had been generated with the MIRA antigen-specificity platform. Breadth was defined as the fraction of unique TCRs that were SARS-CoV-2-associated. Depth was defined as the fraction of total T cells that were SARS-CoV-2-associated. Using the MIRA data, each spike-specific TCR was mapped to the spike region that the TCR reacts to and placed in a CD4 or CD8 class. Log10-transformed breadth and depth values were compared by one-way ANOVA with Sidak's multiple comparisons tests. TCRdb limited this immuneACCESS table to in-frame rearrangements with V and J called. A share of clones is missing; checked studies link under half to unresolved V genes, and the rest is unexplained. For V, J and clone size, that table is used; D and trimming come from the DNA. Within this sample are 80,000 to 100,000 clones, with 87% of them counted one time only. Around 10% of the sample is taken by the ten largest.

This sample's time point label indicates: about 28 days (+/-7) after the second vaccine dose. AZD1222 recipients given second doses at about 4 weeks or at about 12 weeks were pooled, since spike-specific TCR depth and breadth were not found to differ between the two schedules. Vaccinee samples were obtained from the UK trials COV001 and COV002, which included a single-blind randomized controlled phase 2/3 trial of AZD1222 (ChAdOx1 nCoV-19) in healthy adults. For TCRbeta chain sequencing, PBMC samples from trial participants were taken at day 0 and at day 28 after the second dose. The data originate from a study of T cell responses to AZD1222 COVID-19 vaccine (dated by TCRdb to 2020 to 2023). In the study overall: A total of more than 230 trial participants underwent TCR sequencing, of whom 207 received two doses of AZD1222 and some 26 received two doses of the MenACWY control vaccine. Enrollment into the trials was organized by age into subgroups of 18-55, 56-69 and 70-plus years, and those subgroups contained roughly 150, 30 and 60 TCR-sequenced participants, respectively.

What the work shows at the level of the full study, not this receptor alone: After two AZD1222 doses, spike-specific TCR breadth and depth were significantly higher than at day 0 and than in MenACWY recipients. The 56-69-year group was small, and its depth increase did not reach significance, likely because of low power. Participants were mostly white British, with more females than males. The authors suggested clonal diversity may have been underestimated. Conclusions about previously exposed vaccinees were limited because only six AZD1222 recipients were SARS-CoV-2 seropositive at baseline. Because no day 14 peak-response samples were available, the repertoires could be characterized only after the peak T cell response. The vaccine-associated CD4 TCRs covered the entire spike protein, and the dominant responses fell in regions 160-218 and 743-854. Epitopes outside the regions mutated in the B.1.351 and B.1.1.7 variants were reportedly recognized by nearly half of the unique spike-specific TCRs.

From the cysteine up to the phenylalanine, the CDR3 has a length of 12 residues. CDR3 DNA only is kept here, 36 bases in frame from base 1. The CDR1 and CDR2 encoded by the germline V gene (reference sequence) are LGHDT and YNNKEL. V lost 6 bases and J lost 7 bases; the stretch between them is 10 bases long. Recombination connected TRBV3-1 (or the pseudogene TRBV3-2) to TRBJ2-1; the D gene lacks a confident call. The clonotype comes from an adult who received the AZD1222 COVID-19 vaccine. The source was peripheral blood, collected 28 days after the second AZD1222 dose. The sequence in DNA is TGTGCCAGCAGTTGGGCGCCAAATGAGCAGTTCTTC. This gives the protein CASSWAPNEQFF.